This TCR beta chain was sequenced in a study of cytomegalovirus exposure and HLA in healthy donors. Points from the study as a whole: The study designated about 180 TCR beta chains cytomegalovirus-associated. Analysis was carried out at a later point, and it linked a missense DCLRE1C variant to TCR beta V- and J-gene trimming. Sequencing likely produced, as an artifact, a cluster of highly shared sequence variants.

Of note for this clone: The antigen remains unidentified.

Primers included in the PCR were 60 Vbeta and 13 Jbeta primers. The repertoire was sequenced with immunoSEQ multiplex PCR; TCRdb's copy has only in-frame clones and lacks some. This sample has roughly 130,000 clones, with 75% to 85% found just once. The CDR3 extends over 15 amino acids. V was cut by 1 base and J by 1 base, with 10 bases left in between. Germline V gene sequence: CDR1 MGHRA, CDR2 YSYEKL. This chain links TRBV4-1 with TRBJ1-1; D uncertain. This sequence originates from a man aged 35 to 55 in good health and CMV-seronegative. Source material: PBMCs. The CDR3 region has the DNA TGCGCCAGCAGCCAAGTCGGGAGCGGGAACACTGAAGCTTTCTTT. Protein: CASSQVGSGNTEAFF.